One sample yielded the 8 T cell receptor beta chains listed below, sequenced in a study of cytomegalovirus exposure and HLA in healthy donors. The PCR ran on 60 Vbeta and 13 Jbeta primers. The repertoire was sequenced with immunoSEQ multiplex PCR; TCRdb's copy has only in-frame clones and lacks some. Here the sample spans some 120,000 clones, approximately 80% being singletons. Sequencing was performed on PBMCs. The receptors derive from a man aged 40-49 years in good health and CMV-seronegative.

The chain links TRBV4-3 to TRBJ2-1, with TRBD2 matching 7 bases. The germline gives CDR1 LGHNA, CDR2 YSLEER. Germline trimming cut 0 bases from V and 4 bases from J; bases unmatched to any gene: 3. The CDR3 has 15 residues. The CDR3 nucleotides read TGCGCCAGCAGCCAAGAAAGCGGGATGTACAATGAGCAGTTCTTC. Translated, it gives CASSQESGMYNEQFF.

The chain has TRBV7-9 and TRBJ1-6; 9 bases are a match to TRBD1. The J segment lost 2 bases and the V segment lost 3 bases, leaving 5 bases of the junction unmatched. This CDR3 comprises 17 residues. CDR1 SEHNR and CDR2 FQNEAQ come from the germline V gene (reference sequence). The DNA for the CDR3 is TGTGCCAGCAGCTTCTCCACAGGGGGCACCTATAATTCACCCCTCCACTTT. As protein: CASSFSTGGTYNSPLHF. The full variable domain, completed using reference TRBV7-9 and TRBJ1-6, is DTGVSQNPRHKITKRGQNVTFRCDPISEHNRLYWYRQTLGQGPEFLTYFQNEAQLEKSRLLSDRFSAERPKGSFSTLEIQRTEQGDSAMYLCASSFSTGGTYNSPLHFGNGTRLTVT.

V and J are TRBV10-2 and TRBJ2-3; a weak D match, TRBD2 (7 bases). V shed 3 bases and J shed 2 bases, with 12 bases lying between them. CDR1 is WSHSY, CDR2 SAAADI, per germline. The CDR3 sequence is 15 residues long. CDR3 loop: CASSERGAHTDTQYF. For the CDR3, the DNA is TGCGCCAGCAGTGAACGGGGGGCCCACACAGATACGCAGTATTTT.

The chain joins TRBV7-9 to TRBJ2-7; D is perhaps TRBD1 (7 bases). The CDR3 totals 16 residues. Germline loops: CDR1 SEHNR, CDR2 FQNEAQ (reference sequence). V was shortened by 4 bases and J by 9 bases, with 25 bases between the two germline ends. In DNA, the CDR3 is TGTGCCAGCAGCTCCCCTTCAGGAGGGGGCGCCTCCGGGCAGTACTTC. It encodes CASSSPSGGGASGQYF.

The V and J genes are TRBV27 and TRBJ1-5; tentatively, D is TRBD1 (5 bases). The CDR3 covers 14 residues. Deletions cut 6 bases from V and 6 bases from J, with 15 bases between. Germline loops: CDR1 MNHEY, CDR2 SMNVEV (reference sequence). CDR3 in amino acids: CASSPGWEGQPQHF. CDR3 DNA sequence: TGTGCCAGCAGCCCAGGGTGGGAGGGTCAGCCCCAGCATTTT.

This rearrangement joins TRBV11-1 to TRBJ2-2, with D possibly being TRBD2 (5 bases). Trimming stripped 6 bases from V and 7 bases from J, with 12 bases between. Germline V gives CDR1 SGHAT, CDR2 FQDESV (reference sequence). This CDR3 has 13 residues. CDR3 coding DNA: TGTGCCAGCAGGCCCACGGGGTTCGGGGAGCTGTTTTTT. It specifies CASRPTGFGELFF.

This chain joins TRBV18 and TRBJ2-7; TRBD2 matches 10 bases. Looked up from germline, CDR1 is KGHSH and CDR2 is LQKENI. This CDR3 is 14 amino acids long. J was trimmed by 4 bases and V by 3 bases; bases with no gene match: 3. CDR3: CASSPGLALYEQYF. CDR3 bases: TGTGCCAGCTCACCGGGACTAGCGCTGTACGAGCAGTACTTC.

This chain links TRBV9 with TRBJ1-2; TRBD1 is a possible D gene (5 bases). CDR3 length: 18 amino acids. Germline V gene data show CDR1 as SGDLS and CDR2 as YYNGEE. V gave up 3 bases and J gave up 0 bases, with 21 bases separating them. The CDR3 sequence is CASSAQRTTTDPNYGYTF. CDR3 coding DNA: TGTGCCAGCAGCGCCCAACGGACAACTACCGATCCTAACTATGGCTACACCTTC.